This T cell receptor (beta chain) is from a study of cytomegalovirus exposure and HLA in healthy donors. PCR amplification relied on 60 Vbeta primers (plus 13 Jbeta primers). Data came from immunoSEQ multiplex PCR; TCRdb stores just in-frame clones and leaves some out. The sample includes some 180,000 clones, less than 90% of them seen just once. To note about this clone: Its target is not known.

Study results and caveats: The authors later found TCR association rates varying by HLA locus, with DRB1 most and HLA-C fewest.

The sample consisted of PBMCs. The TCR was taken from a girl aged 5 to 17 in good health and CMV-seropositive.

The CDR3 DNA follows: TGTGCCTGGAGTATTGCTTCAGATTATGGCTACACCTTC. Translated, it gives CAWSIASDYGYTF. The chain employs TRBV30 and TRBJ1-2; D uncertain. Germline loops: CDR1 GTSNPN, CDR2 SVGIG (reference sequence). Between the trimmed V and J ends, which lost 2 bases and 5 bases, there was a span of 12 bases. The CDR3 contains 13 residues. Filled out from reference TRBV30 and TRBJ1-2, the complete variable domain reads SQTIHQWPATLVQPVGSPLSLECTVEGTSNPNLYWYRQAAGRGLQLLFYSVGIGQISSEVPQNLSASRPQDRQFILSSKKLLLSDSGFYLCAWSIASDYGYTFGSGTRLTVV.